This T cell receptor (beta chain) comes out of a study of shared clonotypes between healthy human individuals. This CDR3 spans 15 amino acids. The V gene lost 4 bases and the J gene lost 10 bases, with 23 bases spanning the gap. Germline assignment: CDR1 SGHNT and CDR2 YYREEE (reference sequence). Only in-frame clones appear in the TCRdb table, and some are missing; sequencing was by immunoSEQ multiplex PCR. The sample has hundreds of thousands of clones; roughly three quarters are singletons. The table lists this clone with a count of one. There were no recent acute infections or vaccinations among the donors, who were healthy HIV-negative adults.

This rearrangement joins TRBV5-4 to TRBJ1-1, with D possibly being TRBD1 (6 bases). The sample taken for sequencing was PBMCs. This clonotype was obtained from a woman in her thirties or forties in good health. Some clones in this sample may be carry-over from other donors' samples. CDR3 protein: CASSASSGQIAAAFF. CDR3 coding DNA: TGTGCCAGCAGCGCGAGCTCCGGACAGATCGCTGCAGCTTTCTTT.